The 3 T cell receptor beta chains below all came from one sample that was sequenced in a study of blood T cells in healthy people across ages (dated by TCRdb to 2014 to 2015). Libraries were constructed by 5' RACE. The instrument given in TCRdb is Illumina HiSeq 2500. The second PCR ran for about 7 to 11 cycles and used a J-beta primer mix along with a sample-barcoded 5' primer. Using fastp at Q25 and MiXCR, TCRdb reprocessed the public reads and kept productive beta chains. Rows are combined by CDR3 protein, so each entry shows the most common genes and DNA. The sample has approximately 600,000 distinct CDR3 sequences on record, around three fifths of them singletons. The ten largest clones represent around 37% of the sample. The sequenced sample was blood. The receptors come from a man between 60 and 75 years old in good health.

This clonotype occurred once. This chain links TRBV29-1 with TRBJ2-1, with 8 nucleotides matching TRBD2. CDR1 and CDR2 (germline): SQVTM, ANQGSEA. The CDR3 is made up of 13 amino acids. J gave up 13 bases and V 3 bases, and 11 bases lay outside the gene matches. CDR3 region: CSVDEGTGGTQFF. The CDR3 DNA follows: TGCAGCGTTGACGAGGGCACGGGAGGGACCCAGTTCTTC.

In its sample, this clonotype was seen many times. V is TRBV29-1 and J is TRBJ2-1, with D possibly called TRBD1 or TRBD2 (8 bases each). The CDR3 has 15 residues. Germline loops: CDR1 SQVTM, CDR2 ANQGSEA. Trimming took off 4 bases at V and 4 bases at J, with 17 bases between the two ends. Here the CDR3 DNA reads TGCAGCGTTGCGGGGGGGGGACAGGCATACAATGAGCAGTTCTTC. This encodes CSVAGGGQAYNEQFF.

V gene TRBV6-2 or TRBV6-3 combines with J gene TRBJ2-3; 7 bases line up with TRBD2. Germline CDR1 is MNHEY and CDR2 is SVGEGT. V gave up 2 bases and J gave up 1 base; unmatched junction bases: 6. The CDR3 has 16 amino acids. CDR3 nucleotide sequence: TGTGCCAGCAGTTACGGCGAGCGGGGAGGCACAGATACGCAGTATTTT. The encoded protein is CASSYGERGGTDTQYF.